The present TCR beta chain was sequenced within a study of spatial heterogeneity in lung cancer. Turning to the study itself: Beta-chain sequences consistently outnumbered alpha-chain sequences in detection.

This clonotype was counted only a few times. A single base separates this from a much larger clone, so it may be a read error. Time point of the sample: sample taken at primary tumor resection. Germline CDR1 reads MNHEY; CDR2 reads SMNVEV (reference sequence). The CDR3 contains 15 residues. MiXCR was run by TCRdb on the 5' RACE reads, yielding one entry per CDR3 protein. The profile shows around 5,000 distinct CDR3 sequences, 2.5% to 3% of them singletons. The chain employs TRBV27 and TRBJ2-3; 10 bases map to TRBD2. This sequence was found in a male donor with early-stage non-small cell lung cancer. This sample comprised normal lung tissue next to the tumor, obtained at surgery. The CDR3 bases are TGTGCCGGCAGCCTTATCGGGACTAGCGATCCTACGCAGTATTTT. It specifies CAGSLIGTSDPTQYF.